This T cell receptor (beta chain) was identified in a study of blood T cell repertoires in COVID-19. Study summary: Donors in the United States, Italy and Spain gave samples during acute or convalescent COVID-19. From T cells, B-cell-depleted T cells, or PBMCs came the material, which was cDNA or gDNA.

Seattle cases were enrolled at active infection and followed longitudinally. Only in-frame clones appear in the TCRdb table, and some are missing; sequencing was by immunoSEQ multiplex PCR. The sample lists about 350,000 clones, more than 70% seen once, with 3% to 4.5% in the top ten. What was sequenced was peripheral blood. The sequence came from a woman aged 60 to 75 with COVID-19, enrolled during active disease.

Here the CDR3 DNA reads TGTGCCTGGAGTGGGGGGGGGTTAGGGTCACAGCCCCAGCATTTT. Translating it yields CAWSGGGLGSQPQHF. The chain has TRBV30 and TRBJ1-5; a weak D match, TRBD1 (5 bases). Germline CDR1 and CDR2: GTSNPN and SVGIG (reference sequence). V was shortened by 1 base and J by 7 bases, with 17 bases between the two germline ends. The CDR3 totals 15 residues.